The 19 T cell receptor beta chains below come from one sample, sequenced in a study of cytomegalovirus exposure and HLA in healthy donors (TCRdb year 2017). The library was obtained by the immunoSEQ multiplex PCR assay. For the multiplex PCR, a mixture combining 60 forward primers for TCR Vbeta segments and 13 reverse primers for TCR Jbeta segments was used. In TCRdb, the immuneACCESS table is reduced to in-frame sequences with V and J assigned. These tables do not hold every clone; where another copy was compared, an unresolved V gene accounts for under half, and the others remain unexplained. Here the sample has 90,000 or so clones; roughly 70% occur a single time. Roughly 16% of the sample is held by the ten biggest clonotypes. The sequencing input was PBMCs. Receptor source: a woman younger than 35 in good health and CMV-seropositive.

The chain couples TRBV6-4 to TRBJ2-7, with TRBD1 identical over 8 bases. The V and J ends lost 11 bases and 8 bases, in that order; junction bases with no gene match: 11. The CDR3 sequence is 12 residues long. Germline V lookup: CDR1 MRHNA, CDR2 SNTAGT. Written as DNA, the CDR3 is TGTGCCCCCCCCAGGGGGCAAACGAAGCAGTACTTC. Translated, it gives CAPPRGQTKQYF.

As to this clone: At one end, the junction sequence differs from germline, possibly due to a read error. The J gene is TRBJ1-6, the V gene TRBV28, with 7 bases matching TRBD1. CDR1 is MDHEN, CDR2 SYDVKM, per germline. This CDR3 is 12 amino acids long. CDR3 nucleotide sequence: TGTGCCAGCAGTGCGCCTGGGACAGCCTACCGCTTT. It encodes CASSAPGTAYRF.

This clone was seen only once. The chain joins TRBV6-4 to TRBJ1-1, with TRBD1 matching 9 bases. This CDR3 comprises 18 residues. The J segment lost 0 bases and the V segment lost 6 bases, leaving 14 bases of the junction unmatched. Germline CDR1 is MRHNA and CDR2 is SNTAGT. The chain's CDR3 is CASSAYTGTGLMNTEAFF. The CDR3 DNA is TGTGCCAGCAGCGCCTATACCGGGACAGGGCTGATGAACACTGAAGCTTTCTTT.

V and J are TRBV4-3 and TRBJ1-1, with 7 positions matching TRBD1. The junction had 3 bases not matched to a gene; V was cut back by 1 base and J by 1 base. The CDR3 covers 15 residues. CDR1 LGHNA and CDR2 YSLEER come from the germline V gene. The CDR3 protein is CASSQARGKNTEAFF. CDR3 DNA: TGCGCCAGCAGCCAAGCCAGGGGGAAGAACACTGAAGCTTTCTTT.

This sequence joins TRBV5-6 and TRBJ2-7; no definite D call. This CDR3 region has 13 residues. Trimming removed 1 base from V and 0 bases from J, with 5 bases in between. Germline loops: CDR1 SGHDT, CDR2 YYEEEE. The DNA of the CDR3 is TGTGCCAGCAGCTTGACAGACTCCTACGAGCAGTACTTC. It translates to CASSLTDSYEQYF.

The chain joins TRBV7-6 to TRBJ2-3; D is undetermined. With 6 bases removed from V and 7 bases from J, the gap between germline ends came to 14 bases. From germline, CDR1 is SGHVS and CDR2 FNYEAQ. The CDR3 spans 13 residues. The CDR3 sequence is CASSWRSSHTQYF. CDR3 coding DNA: TGTGCCAGCAGTTGGAGATCGTCGCATACGCAGTATTTT.

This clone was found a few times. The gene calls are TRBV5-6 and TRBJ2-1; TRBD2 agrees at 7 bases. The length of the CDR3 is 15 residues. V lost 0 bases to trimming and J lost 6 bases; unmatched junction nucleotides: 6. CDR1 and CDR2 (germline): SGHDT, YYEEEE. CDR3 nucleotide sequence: TGTGCCAGCAGCTTGGGTGCGGGGGTGATCAATGAGCAGTTCTTC. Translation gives CASSLGAGVINEQFF.

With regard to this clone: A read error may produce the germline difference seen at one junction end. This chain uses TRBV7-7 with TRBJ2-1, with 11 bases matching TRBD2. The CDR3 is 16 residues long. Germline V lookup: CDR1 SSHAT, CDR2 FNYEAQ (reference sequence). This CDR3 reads CASSLSGTSGNNEQFF. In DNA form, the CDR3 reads TGTGCTAGCAGCTTATCAGGGACTAGCGGTAACAATGAGCAGTTCTTC.

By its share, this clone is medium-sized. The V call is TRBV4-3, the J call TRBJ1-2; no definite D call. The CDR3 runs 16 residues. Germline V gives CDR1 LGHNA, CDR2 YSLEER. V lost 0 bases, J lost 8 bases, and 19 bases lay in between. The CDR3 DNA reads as TGCGCCAGCAGCCAAGATGGCCCCGACGGGGTCGAGGGCTACACCTTC. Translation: CASSQDGPDGVEGYTF.

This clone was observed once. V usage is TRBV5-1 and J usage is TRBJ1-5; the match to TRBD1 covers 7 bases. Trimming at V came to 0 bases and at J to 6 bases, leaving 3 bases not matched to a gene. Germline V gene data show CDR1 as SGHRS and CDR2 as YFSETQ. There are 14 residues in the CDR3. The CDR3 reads CASSLVTGSQPQHF. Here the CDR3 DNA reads TGCGCCAGCAGCTTGGTGACAGGGAGTCAGCCCCAGCATTTT.

CDR3 sequence (DNA): TGTGCCAGCTCAGACAGGGACGTTAACTATGGCTACACCTTC. Translation gives CASSDRDVNYGYTF. The chain has TRBV18 and TRBJ1-2, with TRBD1 identical over 7 bases. CDR1 is KGHSH and CDR2 is LQKENI in the germline V gene. Trimming cost V 5 bases and J 1 base; bases outside gene matches: 4. There are 14 residues in the CDR3.

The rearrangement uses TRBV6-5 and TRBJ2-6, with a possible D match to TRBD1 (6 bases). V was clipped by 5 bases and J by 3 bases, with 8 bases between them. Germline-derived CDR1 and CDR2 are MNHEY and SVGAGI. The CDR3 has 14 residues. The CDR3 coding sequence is TGTGCCAGCAGTGAGGGGGTTGGGGCCAACGTCCTGACTTTC. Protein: CASSEGVGANVLTF.

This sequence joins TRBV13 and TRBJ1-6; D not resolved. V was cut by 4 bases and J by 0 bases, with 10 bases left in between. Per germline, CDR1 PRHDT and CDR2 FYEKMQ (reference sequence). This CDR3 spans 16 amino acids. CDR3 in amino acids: CASSSTVSSYNSPLHF. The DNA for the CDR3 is TGTGCCAGCAGCTCCACGGTGAGCTCCTATAATTCACCCCTCCACTTT.

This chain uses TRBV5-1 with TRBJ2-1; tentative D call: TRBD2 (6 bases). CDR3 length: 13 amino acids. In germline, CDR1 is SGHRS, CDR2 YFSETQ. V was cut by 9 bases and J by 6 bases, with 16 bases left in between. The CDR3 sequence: CATAYDGGNEQFF. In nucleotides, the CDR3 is TGCGCCACGGCATATGACGGGGGCAATGAGCAGTTCTTC.

In DNA form, the CDR3 reads TGTGCCAGCAGCCCATTTAGCGGGGTCTACAATGAGCAGTTCTTC. Translation: CASSPFSGVYNEQFF. The chain uses TRBV11-3 and TRBJ2-1, with TRBD2 matching over 8 bases. The CDR3 extends over 15 amino acids. J gave up 3 bases and V 5 bases, and 6 bases lay outside the gene matches. CDR1 is SGHNT, CDR2 YENEEA, per germline.

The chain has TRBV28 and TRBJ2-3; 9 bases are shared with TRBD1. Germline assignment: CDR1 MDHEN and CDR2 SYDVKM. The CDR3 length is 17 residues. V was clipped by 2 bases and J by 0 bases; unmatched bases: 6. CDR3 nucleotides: TGTGCCAGCAGTTTACTCCCCGGACAGGGGAGCACAGATACGCAGTATTTT. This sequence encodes CASSLLPGQGSTDTQYF.

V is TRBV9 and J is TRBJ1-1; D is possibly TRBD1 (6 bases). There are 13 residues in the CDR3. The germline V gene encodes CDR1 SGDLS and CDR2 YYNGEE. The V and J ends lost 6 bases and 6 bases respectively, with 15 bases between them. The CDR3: CASNLRGGPEAFF. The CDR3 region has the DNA TGTGCCAGCAACTTGAGAGGGGGTCCTGAAGCTTTCTTT.

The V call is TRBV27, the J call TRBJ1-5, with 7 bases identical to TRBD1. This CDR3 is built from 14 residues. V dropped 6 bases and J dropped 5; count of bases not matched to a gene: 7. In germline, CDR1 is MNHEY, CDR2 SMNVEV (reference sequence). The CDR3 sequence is CASRAGQYYQPQHF. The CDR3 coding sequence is TGTGCCAGCAGGGCGGGACAGTACTATCAGCCCCAGCATTTT.

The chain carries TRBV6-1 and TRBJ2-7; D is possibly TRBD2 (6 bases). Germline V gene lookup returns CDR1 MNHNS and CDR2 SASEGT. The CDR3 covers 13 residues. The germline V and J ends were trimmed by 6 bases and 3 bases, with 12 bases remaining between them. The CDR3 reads CASRPTRRYEQYF. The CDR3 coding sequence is TGTGCCAGCAGGCCGACTAGACGCTACGAGCAGTACTTC.